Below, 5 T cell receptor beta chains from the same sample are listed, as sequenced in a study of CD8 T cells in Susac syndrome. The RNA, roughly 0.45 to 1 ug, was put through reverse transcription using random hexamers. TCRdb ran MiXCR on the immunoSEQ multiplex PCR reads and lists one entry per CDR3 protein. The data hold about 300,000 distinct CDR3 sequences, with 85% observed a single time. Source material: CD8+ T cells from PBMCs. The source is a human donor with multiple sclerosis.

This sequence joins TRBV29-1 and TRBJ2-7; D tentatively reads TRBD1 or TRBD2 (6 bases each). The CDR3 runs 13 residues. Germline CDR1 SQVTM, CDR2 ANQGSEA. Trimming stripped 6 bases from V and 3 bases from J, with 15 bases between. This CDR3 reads CSVRGAGFYEQYF. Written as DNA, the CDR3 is TGCAGCGTGAGGGGGGCGGGATTCTACGAGCAGTACTTC.

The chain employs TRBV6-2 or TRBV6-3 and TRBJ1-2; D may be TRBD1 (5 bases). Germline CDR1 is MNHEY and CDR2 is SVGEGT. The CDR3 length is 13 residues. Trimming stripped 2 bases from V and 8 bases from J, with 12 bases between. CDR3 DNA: TGTGCCAGCAGTTACACCCTCCGGGACGGCTACACCTTC. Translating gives CASSYTLRDGYTF.

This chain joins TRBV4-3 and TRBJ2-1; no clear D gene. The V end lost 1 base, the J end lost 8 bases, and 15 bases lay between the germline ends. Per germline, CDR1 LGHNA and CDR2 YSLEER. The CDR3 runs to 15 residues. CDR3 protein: CASSQVFYGIDEQFF. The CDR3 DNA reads TGCGCCAGCAGCCAAGTCTTTTATGGGATCGATGAGCAGTTCTTC.

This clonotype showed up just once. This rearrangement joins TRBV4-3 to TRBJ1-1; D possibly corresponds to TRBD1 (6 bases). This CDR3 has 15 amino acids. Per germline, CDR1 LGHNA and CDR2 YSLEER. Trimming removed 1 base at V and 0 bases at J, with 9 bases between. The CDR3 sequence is CASSQAQGMNTEAFF. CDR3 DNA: TGCGCCAGCAGCCAAGCCCAGGGGATGAACACTGAAGCTTTCTTT.

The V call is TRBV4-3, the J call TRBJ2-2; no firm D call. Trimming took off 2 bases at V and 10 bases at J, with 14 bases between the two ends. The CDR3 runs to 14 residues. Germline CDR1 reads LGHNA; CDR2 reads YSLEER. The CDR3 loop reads CASSQQGSVVELFF. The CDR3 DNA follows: TGCGCCAGCAGCCAACAAGGGTCTGTGGTGGAGCTGTTTTTT.